This TCR beta chain was identified in a study of response to subunit inactivated influenza vaccine. Broader study findings: The authors put forward the suggestion that each seasonal influenza vaccination may bring in only a limited number of new T cells.

With respect to this clonotype: What it recognizes is unknown.

Each CDR3 protein gets one entry after TCRdb re-called the RT-PCR reads with MiXCR. The sample lists hundreds of thousands of distinct CDR3 sequences, about 18% seen once, with roughly 10% in the top ten. This CDR3 is built from 14 residues. The V gene lost 5 bases and the J gene lost 2 bases, with 12 bases spanning the gap. This receptor was taken from a man over 45 who received an inactivated influenza vaccine. The V gene is TRBV12-3 or TRBV12-4, the J gene TRBJ1-2, with D possibly being TRBD1 (5 bases). The specimen comprised PBMCs from blood, sampled approximately 5 days after vaccination. CDR3 sequence: CASSQSGGNYGYTF. CDR3 in DNA: TGTGCCAGCAGTCAAAGTGGGGGGAACTATGGCTACACCTTC.